In this sample, the clone carrying this T cell receptor beta chain turned up many times. The ends were cut back, 1 base at V and 7 bases at J, with 7 bases in the middle. The CDR3 runs 12 residues. Germline CDR1 is SEHNR and CDR2 is FQNEAQ (reference sequence). TCRdb used MiXCR to reprocess the 5' RACE reads, holding one entry per CDR3 protein. The table lists tens of thousands of distinct CDR3 sequences, more than 25% of them singletons. The TCR sequence derives from a female donor with breast cancer. The chain uses TRBV7-9 and TRBJ1-1, with D unresolved. The material sequenced was tumor-infiltrating naive CD4+ T cells sorted from the breast tumor. The subset is: naive CD4+ T cells, CD4+CD45RA+CD25-. The CDR3 loop is CASSLVRGEAFF. CDR3 nucleotides: TGTGCCAGCAGCTTAGTTCGAGGTGAAGCTTTCTTT.